Each of the 32 T cell receptor beta chains below was sequenced from the same sample in a study of cytomegalovirus exposure and HLA in healthy donors (dated by TCRdb to 2016 to 2017). Libraries were prepared through the immunoSEQ multiplex PCR assay. For the multiplex PCR, a mixture combining 60 forward primers for TCR Vbeta segments and 13 reverse primers for TCR Jbeta segments was used. TCRdb took this table from immuneACCESS and kept in-frame rearrangements with V and J called. Such tables lack part of the clones; where checked against another copy, unresolved V genes explain under half of the gap, and the rest is unexplained. The sample table contains some 110,000 clones; only one count was recorded for over 65% of them. The top ten clones comprise nearly 0.9% of the sample. The sample taken for sequencing was PBMCs. These receptors all come from a woman between 25 and 40 years old in good health and CMV-seronegative.

The J gene is TRBJ2-3, the V gene TRBV6-4, with 9 positions matching TRBD2. Germline CDR1 reads MRHNA; CDR2 reads SNTAGT. After removal of 2 bases from V and 4 bases from J, the junction contained 4 bases not matched to a gene. CDR3 length: 15 residues. CDR3 in DNA: TGTGCCAGCAGTGACGAGGGACTAGCATCAGATACGCAGTATTTT. It codes for CASSDEGLASDTQYF.

The rearrangement links TRBV30 to TRBJ1-2; TRBD1 might be the D (6 bases). Trimming shortened V by 1 base and J by 8 bases, and 20 bases separated the two germline ends. The length of the CDR3 is 15 residues. Germline CDR1 and CDR2: GTSNPN and SVGIG (reference sequence). This CDR3 is CAWSAPRGGPWGYTF. The CDR3 DNA sequence: TGTGCCTGGAGTGCCCCCCGGGGGGGCCCCTGGGGCTACACCTTC.

The V gene is TRBV10-3, the J gene TRBJ2-3; the match to TRBD1 covers 11 bases. V lost 6 bases to trimming and J lost 6 bases; unmatched junction nucleotides: 2. The CDR3 covers 13 residues. From germline, CDR1 is ENHRY and CDR2 SYGVKD. The CDR3 here is CAIRGQGGDTQYF. The DNA of the CDR3 is TGTGCCATCAGGGGACAGGGGGGGGATACGCAGTATTTT.

This sequence joins TRBV7-2 and TRBJ1-1, with D perhaps matching TRBD1 (5 bases). Germline V gives CDR1 SGHTA, CDR2 FQGNSA. Between the trimmed V and J ends, which lost 5 bases and 0 bases, there was a span of 16 bases. CDR3 length: 16 amino acids. CDR3: CASSPRMGGMNTEAFF. The CDR3 nucleotides are TGTGCCAGCAGCCCCCGAATGGGGGGGATGAACACTGAAGCTTTCTTT.

The V gene is TRBV5-1, the J gene TRBJ1-4; 8 nucleotides align to TRBD1. The CDR3 runs to 16 residues. Germline V lookup: CDR1 SGHRS, CDR2 YFSETQ. V lost 4 bases, J lost 2 bases, and 7 bases stayed unmatched. CDR3 sequence (DNA): TGCGCCAGCAGCAGACAGGGGACGAACACTAATGAAAAACTGTTTTTT. Protein product: CASSRQGTNTNEKLFF.

The chain combines TRBV7-9 with TRBJ1-1; tentatively, D is TRBD1 (6 bases). V dropped 4 bases and J dropped 6 bases, with 12 bases sitting between them. CDR3 length: 13 amino acids. Germline values: CDR1 SEHNR, CDR2 FQNEAQ (reference sequence). The CDR3 protein is CASSSQGYAEAFF. CDR3 nucleotides: TGTGCCAGCAGCTCTCAGGGGTACGCTGAAGCTTTCTTT.

The chain employs TRBV7-6 and TRBJ2-7; a weak D match, TRBD2 (6 bases). Germline assignment: CDR1 SGHVS and CDR2 FNYEAQ. V was trimmed by 5 bases and J by 5 bases, leaving 16 bases between them. The CDR3 extends over 14 amino acids. CDR3 loop: CASSPSRDFDEQYF. CDR3 coding DNA: TGTGCCAGCAGCCCTAGTCGGGACTTCGACGAGCAGTACTTC.

The CDR3 sequence: CASGLVRDGGQPQHF. CDR3 sequence (DNA): TGTGCTAGTGGTTTGGTACGGGACGGGGGTCAGCCCCAGCATTTT. The J gene is TRBJ1-5, the V gene TRBV12-5; possibly TRBD1 for D (5 bases). The length of the CDR3 is 15 residues. Looked up from germline, CDR1 is LGHNT and CDR2 is FRNRAP. Trimming pared 0 bases from V and 6 bases from J, leaving 12 bases between.

J is TRBJ1-3 and V is TRBV19; TRBD1 aligns across 8 bases. V trimming: 8 bases; J trimming: 0 bases; junction bases outside the gene matches: 9. CDR3 length equals 16 residues. Per germline, CDR1 LNHDA and CDR2 SQIVND (reference sequence). Here the CDR3 DNA reads TGTGCCAGTGGAAAGACAGGGGTTGGCTCTGGAAACACCATATATTTT. Residues: CASGKTGVGSGNTIYF. Complete variable domain (other parts from reference TRBV19 and TRBJ1-3): DGGITQSPKYLFRKEGQNVTLSCEQNLNHDAMYWYRQDPGQGLRLIYYSQIVNDFQKGDIAEGYSVSREKKESFPLTVTSAQKNPTAFYLCASGKTGVGSGNTIYFGEGSWLTVV.

This chain links TRBV5-1 with TRBJ1-4; no clear D. The CDR3 length is 15 residues. The V end lost 0 bases, the J end lost 3 bases, and 9 bases lay between the germline ends. Germline lookup yields CDR1 SGHRS and CDR2 YFSETQ. CDR3 protein: CASSLGVGANEKLFF. CDR3 in DNA: TGCGCCAGCAGCTTGGGGGTAGGAGCTAATGAAAAACTGTTTTTT.

This sequence joins TRBV28 and TRBJ2-1; 12 bases are shared with TRBD2. Germline loops: CDR1 MDHEN, CDR2 SYDVKM. This CDR3 region has 16 residues. Trimming took 4 bases from V and 6 from J; bases not matched to a gene: 7. CDR3 residues: CASSYPSGRAVNEQFF. CDR3 nucleotides: TGTGCCAGCAGTTACCCTAGCGGGAGGGCCGTCAATGAGCAGTTCTTC.

The chain combines TRBV10-3 with TRBJ1-1, with 10 bases matching TRBD1. Unmatched junction bases numbered 10, after V lost 10 bases and J lost 5 bases. This CDR3 has 14 residues. Germline V gene data show CDR1 as ENHRY and CDR2 as SYGVKD. Written as DNA, the CDR3 is TGTGCCACCCTCGCACGACAGGGGGCTACTGAAGCTTTCTTT. Residues: CATLARQGATEAFF.

This clone was picked up one time. This sequence joins TRBV11-2 and TRBJ1-1, with D hard to call. The CDR3 consists of 15 residues. The germline V gene has CDR1 SGHAT and CDR2 FQNNGV. The germline V and J ends were trimmed by 1 base and 5 bases, with 14 bases remaining between them. The CDR3 protein is CASSLGFGPGTEAFF. The CDR3 DNA reads TGTGCCAGCAGCTTAGGCTTCGGTCCCGGGACTGAAGCTTTCTTT.

Only a few counts were recorded for this clone. CDR3 in DNA: TGTGCCAGCAGCCGTGACAGGAGTTATCAGCCCCAGCATTTT. Protein: CASSRDRSYQPQHF. The V call is TRBV2, the J call TRBJ1-5; weak D call: TRBD1 (6 bases). V lost 6 bases and J lost 5, with 14 bases in between. Germline V gene data show CDR1 as SNHLY and CDR2 as FYNNEI. The CDR3 is 14 amino acids.

The chain links TRBV27 to TRBJ1-1; 7 bases match TRBD1. The CDR3 has 14 residues. The V segment lost 2 bases and the J segment 4 bases; nucleotides outside the gene matches: 4. Germline-derived CDR1 and CDR2 are MNHEY and SMNVEV (reference sequence). The CDR3, as DNA: TGTGCCAGCAGTTTACCGGACAGGCCCACTGAAGCTTTCTTT. Encoded protein: CASSLPDRPTEAFF.

V usage is TRBV11-2 and J usage is TRBJ1-1; no clear D. Trimming stripped 0 bases from V and 8 bases from J, with 13 bases between. CDR1 is SGHAT and CDR2 is FQNNGV in the germline V gene. The CDR3 totals 14 residues. The CDR3 DNA follows: TGTGCCAGCAGCTTAGAAGTCCCAATAGCGGAAGCTTTCTTT. It codes for CASSLEVPIAEAFF.

This clone appeared once. The chain couples TRBV29-1 to TRBJ2-7, with 11 bases lining up with TRBD2. Germline V lookup: CDR1 SQVTM, CDR2 ANQGSEA. This CDR3 comprises 15 residues. V trimming: 4 bases; J trimming: 2 bases; junction bases outside the gene matches: 7. The CDR3 loop reads CSVAGTSGAAYEQYF. The DNA for the CDR3 is TGCAGCGTTGCTGGGACTAGCGGAGCCGCCTACGAGCAGTACTTC.

The chain is built from TRBV6-7 and TRBJ1-6, with D uncertain. TRBV6-7 is labeled an ORF, and its function is uncertain. The length of the CDR3 is 12 residues. V gave up 0 bases and J gave up 18 bases, with 12 bases separating them. CDR3 DNA sequence: TGTGCCAGCAGTTACTCACACGTGACTCCCCACTTT. Its translation: CASSYSHVTPHF.

J is TRBJ2-7 and V is TRBV7-9; TRBD1 might be the D (5 bases). This CDR3 has 14 amino acids. Trimming stripped 5 bases from V and 0 bases from J, with 11 bases between. Germline lookup yields CDR1 SEHNR and CDR2 FQNEAQ (reference sequence). The CDR3, as DNA: TGTGCCAGCAGCACAGGTGAAAACTCCTACGAGCAGTACTTC. Translating it yields CASSTGENSYEQYF.

The sample holds a few counts of this clone. The V and J genes are TRBV29-1 and TRBJ1-2; no firm D call. V gave up 0 bases and J gave up 4 bases, with 9 bases separating them. The CDR3 has 13 residues. The V gene's germline CDR1 is SQVTM and CDR2 ANQGSEA. The CDR3 region is CSVEDPRSYGYTF. The CDR3 region has the DNA TGCAGCGTTGAAGATCCCAGATCCTATGGCTACACCTTC.

This clone was recorded a few times. The J gene is TRBJ2-2, the V gene TRBV6-5; weak D call: TRBD1 (6 bases). V was clipped by 1 base and J by 2 bases, with 8 bases between them. The CDR3 has 15 residues. CDR1 is MNHEY and CDR2 is SVGAGI in the germline V gene. In DNA, the CDR3 is TGTGCCAGCAGTTACTGGACAGTTAACACCGGGGAGCTGTTTTTT. Amino acid sequence: CASSYWTVNTGELFF.

The chain carries TRBV14 and TRBJ1-1, with a weak D call TRBD1 (5 bases). This CDR3 is 17 amino acids long. CDR1 SGHDN and CDR2 FVKESK come from the germline V gene. V dropped 0 bases and J dropped 7 bases, with 21 bases sitting between them. Written as DNA, the CDR3 is TGTGCCAGCAGCCAAGATCAGATGGGTCGCAGGGTGCGTGAAGCTTTCTTT. Its translation: CASSQDQMGRRVREAFF.

This clone was seen once. V usage is TRBV9 and J usage is TRBJ1-2; 9 bases map to TRBD1. The CDR3 totals 14 residues. After removal of 2 bases from V and 4 bases from J, the junction contained 3 bases not matched to a gene. CDR1 and CDR2 (germline): SGDLS, YYNGEE. This chain's CDR3 is CASSVDRGFYGYTF. In DNA form, the CDR3 reads TGTGCCAGCAGCGTGGACAGGGGTTTCTATGGCTACACCTTC.

This clone was counted a few times. The genes are TRBV6-6 and TRBJ1-2, with a tentative D call TRBD1 (5 bases). CDR1 MNHNY and CDR2 SVGAGI come from the germline V gene (reference sequence). V lost 7 bases, J lost 5 bases, and 11 bases lay in between. This CDR3 is built from 12 residues. CDR3 bases: TGTGCCAGCACCGAGGACACGTATGGCTACACCTTC. Translated: CASTEDTYGYTF.

About this clone: An end of the junction differs from the germline gene, which may be a read error. Other DNA sequences in the sample encode the same CDR3. The CDR3 sequence: CASSADQAQSSGNTIYF. Written as DNA, the CDR3 is TGTGCCAGCAGTGCCGACCAGGCCCAGAGCTCTGGGAACACCATATATTTT. This chain uses TRBV25-1 with TRBJ1-3; D remains ambiguous. The V gene's germline CDR1 is MGHDK and CDR2 SYGVNS. CDR3 length: 17 residues.

The chain carries TRBV30 and TRBJ1-1; 9 bases agree with TRBD1. V shed 1 base, J shed 11 bases, and the junction held 23 bases outside the gene matches. Per germline, CDR1 GTSNPN and CDR2 SVGIG (reference sequence). The CDR3 covers 18 residues. The CDR3 coding sequence is TGTGCCTGGAGTGGCACCCCCGGGACAGGGAGTGTCGGTGTAAGGGCTTTCTTT. This gives the protein CAWSGTPGTGSVGVRAFF.

The V gene is TRBV28, the J gene TRBJ2-3, with 8 bases lining up with TRBD2. CDR3 length equals 14 residues. CDR1 is MDHEN and CDR2 is SYDVKM in the germline V gene. The V and J ends lost 6 bases and 4 bases, in that order; junction bases with no gene match: 6. The CDR3 region is CASSREGLADTQYF. The CDR3 DNA follows: TGTGCCAGCAGCCGGGAGGGGTTGGCAGATACGCAGTATTTT.

The V gene is TRBV29-1, the J gene TRBJ1-3, with TRBD1 identical over 10 bases. Germline-derived CDR1 and CDR2 are SQVTM and ANQGSEA. V gave up 6 bases and J gave up 0 bases; unmatched junction bases: 2. The CDR3 spans 14 residues. The CDR3 reads CSVRDRGSGNTIYF. Here the CDR3 DNA reads TGCAGCGTCCGGGACAGGGGCTCTGGAAACACCATATATTTT.

The rearrangement uses TRBV7-9 and TRBJ1-1; no reliable D call. The CDR3 extends over 14 amino acids. CDR1 is SEHNR and CDR2 is FQNEAQ in the germline V gene (reference sequence). V lost 5 bases to trimming and J lost 1 base, with 11 bases between them. The CDR3 sequence is CASSPWRGNTEAFF. DNA for the CDR3: TGTGCCAGCAGCCCGTGGCGGGGGAACACTGAAGCTTTCTTT.

This clone came up a few times. The chain couples TRBV6-1 to TRBJ1-5; a possible D gene is TRBD1 (6 bases). The CDR3 loop spans 17 amino acids. In germline, CDR1 is MNHNS, CDR2 SASEGT. V dropped 0 bases and J dropped 5 bases, with 17 bases sitting between them. The CDR3: CASSEALVDSPHQPQHF. CDR3 DNA sequence: TGTGCCAGCAGTGAAGCGCTCGTGGACAGCCCTCATCAGCCCCAGCATTTT.

V usage is TRBV27 and J usage is TRBJ2-5, with 11 bases matching TRBD2. The CDR3 loop spans 15 amino acids. CDR1 is MNHEY, CDR2 SMNVEV, per germline (reference sequence). The trim removed 6 bases at V and 5 bases at J, leaving 8 bases unmatched. CDR3 sequence reads: CASSQGTSGKETQYF. The CDR3 nucleotides are TGTGCCAGCAGCCAAGGGACTAGCGGCAAGGAGACCCAGTACTTC.

This chain uses TRBV6-5 with TRBJ1-1, with D hard to call. The CDR3 is 13 amino acids. V was clipped by 2 bases and J by 6 bases, with 10 bases between them. CDR1 MNHEY and CDR2 SVGAGI come from the germline V gene. In DNA form, the CDR3 reads TGTGCCAGCAGTTACCTCAGCGGCTCTGAAGCTTTCTTT. This encodes CASSYLSGSEAFF.